This T cell receptor beta chain is from a study of T cell responses to AZD1222 COVID-19 vaccine. About the study: Some second doses came at about 4 weeks and others at about 12 weeks; these were pooled. Study outcomes and limitations: Compared with day 0, the breadth and depth of the Spike-specific TCR repertoire rose significantly after two doses of AZD1222. White British ancestry dominated among donors, who included more females, and clonal diversity was possibly underestimated. None of the repertoires were sampled until the peak T cell response had passed.

Note on this clone: What it recognizes is unknown. Germline is not matched at one junction end, which may reflect a read error.

Germline V gives CDR1 SGHDT, CDR2 YYEEEE. The CDR3 covers 17 residues. Repertoires were generated with immunoSEQ multiplex PCR, while TCRdb's copy carries only in-frame clones and drops some. The data contain approximately 70,000 clones, 80% to 85% of them singletons. The origin of this receptor is an adult in good health. The sequencing used peripheral blood, collected on day 0 of AZD1222 vaccination. The V gene is TRBV5-6, the J gene TRBJ1-1, with TRBD1 identical over 8 bases. The CDR3 DNA reads TGTGCCAGCAGCCGCTTGGGAAACAGGGGGGGTAAGACTGAAGTTTTCTTT. Its protein is CASSRLGNRGGKTEVFF.